The TCR beta chain described here comes from a study of T cells after yellow fever vaccination. Study-level information: It was SMART-Seq v4 Ultra Low Input that prepared the fractions with low cell numbers.

Generation of TCR cDNA used 5'RACE template switching (which added a universal primer site and UMIs). MiXCR was run by TCRdb on the 5' RACE reads, yielding one entry per CDR3 protein. This sample has some 320,000 distinct CDR3 sequences, with about 11% found just once. Whole-study findings and limits: One caveat is that FACS-sorted repertoires could contain abundant clonotypes contaminating from the bulk population. Reappearing after the booster were most of the clones from primary vaccination (about 96% CD4, 88% CD8).

Remarks on this clonotype: Its specificity is unknown.

Germline CDR1 reads SGHRS; CDR2 reads YFSETQ. V was shortened by 0 bases and J by 7 bases, with 11 bases between the two germline ends. The CDR3 contains 13 residues. The gene calls are TRBV5-1 and TRBJ2-7; D ambiguous. This TCR was recovered from a man younger than 35 who received the YFV17D yellow fever vaccine. Sample: CD4+ T cells sorted from PBMCs, taken 45 days after the yellow fever booster vaccination. The CDR3 bases are TGCGCCAGCAGCTTGGCCGGCAAGAGGGAGCAGTACGTC. This gives the protein CASSLAGKREQYV.